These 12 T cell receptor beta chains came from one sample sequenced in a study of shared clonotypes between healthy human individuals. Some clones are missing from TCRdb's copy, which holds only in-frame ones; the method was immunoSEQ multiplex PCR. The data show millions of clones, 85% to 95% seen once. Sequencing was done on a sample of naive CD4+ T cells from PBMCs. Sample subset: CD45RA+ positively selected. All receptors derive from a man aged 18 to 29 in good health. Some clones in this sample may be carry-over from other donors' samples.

As DNA, the CDR3 is TGTGCCAGCAGTCGAGACCGACAAGAGACCCAGTACTTC. As protein: CASSRDRQETQYF. The chain carries TRBV11-2 and TRBJ2-5; the D is unclear. Germline V gene data show CDR1 as SGHAT and CDR2 as FQNNGV. V gave up 6 bases and J gave up 2 bases, with 10 bases separating them. The CDR3 spans 13 residues.

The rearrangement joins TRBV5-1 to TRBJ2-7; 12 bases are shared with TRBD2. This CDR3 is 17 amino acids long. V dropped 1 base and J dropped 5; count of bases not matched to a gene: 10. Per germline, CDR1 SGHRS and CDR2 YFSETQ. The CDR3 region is CASSLPLVGTSGHEQYF. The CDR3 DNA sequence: TGCGCCAGCAGCTTGCCGTTGGTTGGGACTAGCGGGCACGAGCAGTACTTC.

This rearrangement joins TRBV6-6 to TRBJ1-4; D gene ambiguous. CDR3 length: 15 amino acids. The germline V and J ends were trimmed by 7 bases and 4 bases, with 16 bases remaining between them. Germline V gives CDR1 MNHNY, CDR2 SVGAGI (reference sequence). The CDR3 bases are TGTGCCAGCACCGAAGGAACCAAACGTAATGAAAAACTGTTTTTT. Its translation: CASTEGTKRNEKLFF.

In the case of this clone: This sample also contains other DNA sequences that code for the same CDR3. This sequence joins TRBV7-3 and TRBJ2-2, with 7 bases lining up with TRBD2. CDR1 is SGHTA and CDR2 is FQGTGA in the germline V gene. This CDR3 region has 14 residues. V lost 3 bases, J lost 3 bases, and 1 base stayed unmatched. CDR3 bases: TGTGCCAGCAGCTTGGGGAGGGACACCGGGGAGCTGTTTTTT. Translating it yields CASSLGRDTGELFF.

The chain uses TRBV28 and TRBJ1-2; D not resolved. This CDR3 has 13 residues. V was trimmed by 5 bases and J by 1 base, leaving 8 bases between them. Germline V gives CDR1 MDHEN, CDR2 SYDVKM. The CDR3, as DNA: TGTGCCAGCAGTCCCTCCTATAACTATGGCTACACCTTC. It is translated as CASSPSYNYGYTF.

CDR3 amino acids: CASSREGGPNTEAFF. For the CDR3, the DNA is TGTGCCAGCAGCCGCGAGGGGGGCCCGAACACTGAAGCTTTCTTT. The V and J genes are TRBV7-3 and TRBJ1-1; weak D call: TRBD1 (6 bases). CDR1 is SGHTA and CDR2 is FQGTGA in the germline V gene. V was trimmed by 5 bases and J by 1 base, leaving 14 bases between them. The CDR3 extends over 15 amino acids.

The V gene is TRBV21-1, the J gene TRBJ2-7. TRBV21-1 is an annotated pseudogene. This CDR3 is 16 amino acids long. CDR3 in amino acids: CASSNKISASSYEQYF. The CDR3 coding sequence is TGTGCCAGCAGCAATAAAATATCGGCCAGTTCTTACGAGCAGTACTTC.

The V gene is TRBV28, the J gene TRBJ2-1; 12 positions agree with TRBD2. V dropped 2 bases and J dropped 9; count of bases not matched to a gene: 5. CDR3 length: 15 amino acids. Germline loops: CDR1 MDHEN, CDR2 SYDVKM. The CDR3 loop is CASSLTGLAGIEQFF. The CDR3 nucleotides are TGTGCCAGCAGTTTAACCGGACTAGCGGGAATTGAGCAGTTCTTC.

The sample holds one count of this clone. In DNA, the CDR3 is TGTGCCAGCAGTCACCGACAGTCTAGCTCCTACGAGCAGTACTTC. Amino acids: CASSHRQSSSYEQYF. V and J are TRBV6-6 and TRBJ2-7; tentative D call: TRBD1 (5 bases). Germline V gene lookup returns CDR1 MNHNY and CDR2 SVGAGI (reference sequence). This CDR3 has 15 residues. V gave up 5 bases and J gave up 0 bases, with 14 bases separating them.

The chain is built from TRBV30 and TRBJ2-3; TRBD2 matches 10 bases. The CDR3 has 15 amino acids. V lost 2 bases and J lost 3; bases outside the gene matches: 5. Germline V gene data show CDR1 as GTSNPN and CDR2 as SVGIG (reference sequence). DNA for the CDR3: TGTGCCTGGAGTACGCGGACTAGCGGTACAGATACGCAGTATTTT. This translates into CAWSTRTSGTDTQYF.

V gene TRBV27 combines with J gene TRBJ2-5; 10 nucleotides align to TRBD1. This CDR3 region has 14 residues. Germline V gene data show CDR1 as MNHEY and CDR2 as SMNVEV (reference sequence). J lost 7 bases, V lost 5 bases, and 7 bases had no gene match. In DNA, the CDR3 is TGTGCCAGCAGTCCCCGGACAGGGGGTGGGACCCAGTACTTC. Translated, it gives CASSPRTGGGTQYF.

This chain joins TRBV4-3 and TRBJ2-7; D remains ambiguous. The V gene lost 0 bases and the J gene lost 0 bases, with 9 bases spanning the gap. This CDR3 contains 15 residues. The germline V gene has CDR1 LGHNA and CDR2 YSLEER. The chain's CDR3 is CASSQDPPGSYEQYF. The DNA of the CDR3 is TGCGCCAGCAGCCAAGATCCCCCCGGCTCCTACGAGCAGTACTTC.